These 20 T cell receptor beta chains came from one sample sequenced in a study of regulatory T cells in long-lasting Graves disease. CDR3-region Arm-PCR and iRepertoire HTBI primers produced the TCR beta libraries. TCRdb analysed the multiplex PCR reads with MiXCR anew, one entry per CDR3 protein. Here the sample spans 400,000 to 450,000 distinct CDR3 sequences, less than 25% being singletons. The time point here: persistent/refractory GD, antithyroid drugs over 5 years with positive TRAb. Construction of the TCR library relied on RNA isolated from PBMCs. The starting material was peripheral blood mononuclear cells (PBMCs), obtained when the disease was refractory, from a patient treated with antithyroid drugs. Every receptor here comes from a female donor with Graves disease.

This clonotype was recorded a few times. The chain is built from TRBV7-9 and TRBJ1-4; possibly TRBD1 for D (5 bases). The CDR3 covers 14 residues. Trimming took off 3 bases at V and 6 bases at J, with 11 bases between the two ends. Looked up from germline, CDR1 is SEHNR and CDR2 is FQNEAQ (reference sequence). The CDR3: CASSFLRGDEKLFF. The CDR3 nucleotides read TGTGCCAGCAGCTTCCTGCGGGGGGATGAAAAACTGTTTTTT.

This clonotype was counted ten times or more. The V gene is TRBV28, the J gene TRBJ1-5, with D possibly matching TRBD1 (6 bases). V shed 7 bases and J shed 6 bases, with 10 bases lying between them. The CDR3 is made up of 12 amino acids. The germline V gene encodes CDR1 MDHEN and CDR2 SYDVKM. DNA for the CDR3: TGTGCCAGCACAGGGGTCCCTCAGCCCCAGCATTTT. As protein: CASTGVPQPQHF.

The chain couples TRBV29-1 to TRBJ2-7; weak D call: TRBD2 (5 bases). Germline values: CDR1 SQVTM, CDR2 ANQGSEA. The V end lost 3 bases, the J end lost 5 bases, and 8 bases lay between the germline ends. The CDR3 is made up of 11 amino acids. CDR3 coding DNA: TGCAGCGTTGATCGAGGGAACGAGCAGTACTTC. Its translation: CSVDRGNEQYF.

The rearrangement uses TRBV29-1 and TRBJ1-1, with D possibly matching TRBD1 (5 bases). Looked up from germline, CDR1 is SQVTM and CDR2 is ANQGSEA. The CDR3 runs 13 residues. With 5 bases removed from V and 7 bases from J, the gap between germline ends came to 17 bases. The CDR3 coding sequence is TGCAGCGTTCCAGGGCAGGGCTCCATTGAAGCTTTCTTT. Translation: CSVPGQGSIEAFF.

The chain is built from TRBV12-3 or TRBV12-4 and TRBJ2-4; 8 bases match TRBD1. There are 14 residues in the CDR3. Unmatched junction bases numbered 7, after V lost 6 bases and J lost 6 bases. Here the CDR3 reads CASSRGTGPNIQYF. For the CDR3, the DNA is TGTGCCAGCAGCCGGGGGACAGGCCCAAACATTCAGTACTTC.

This clonotype was observed a handful of times. The chain employs TRBV10-3 and TRBJ2-6, with 7 bases fitting TRBD1. Germline assignment: CDR1 ENHRY and CDR2 SYGVKD. Germline trimming cut 2 bases from V and 2 bases from J; bases unmatched to any gene: 9. The CDR3 has 18 residues. Written as DNA, the CDR3 is TGTGCCATCAGTGAGAGCGTGACAGGGCGCACTGGGGCCAACGTCCTGACTTTC. Its protein product is CAISESVTGRTGANVLTF.

This clonotype was observed at least ten times. This sequence joins TRBV11-2 and TRBJ1-4; D unclear. Germline lookup yields CDR1 SGHAT and CDR2 FQNNGV. Trimming cost V 5 bases and J 10 bases, with 11 bases left between them. The CDR3 is 12 residues long. The CDR3 sequence: CASSTPERKLFF. The DNA for the CDR3 is TGTGCCAGCAGCACCCCGGAGAGAAAACTGTTTTTT.

This clonotype showed up many times. V gene TRBV5-1 combines with J gene TRBJ2-2, with D hard to call. The CDR3 is 15 amino acids. Trimming removed 0 bases from V and 0 bases from J, with 6 bases in between. Germline CDR1 is SGHRS and CDR2 is YFSETQ. The DNA of the CDR3 is TGCGCCAGCAGCTTGGTATCGTCGAACACCGGGGAGCTGTTTTTT. It is translated as CASSLVSSNTGELFF.

The chain couples TRBV6-1 to TRBJ1-2; TRBD1 is a possible D gene (5 bases). This CDR3 has 14 residues. Per the germline V gene, CDR1 is MNHNS and CDR2 is SASEGT. With 6 bases removed from V and 3 bases from J, the gap between germline ends came to 14 bases. CDR3 nucleotide sequence: TGTGCCAGCAGCGAGGACACCGGGCACTATGGCTACACCTTC. The encoded protein is CASSEDTGHYGYTF.

The table lists this clonotype with many counts. The gene calls are TRBV20-1 and TRBJ2-2; unclear D gene. V shed 6 bases and J shed 3 bases, with 5 bases lying between them. There are 11 residues in the CDR3. CDR1 and CDR2 (germline): DFQATT, SNEGSKA (reference sequence). The CDR3 nucleotides are TGCAGTGCCGCACACACCGGGGAGCTGTTTTTT. It translates to CSAAHTGELFF.

This clonotype came up many times. CDR3 nucleotides: TGCAGTGCTAGACTCGAGGAGACCCAGTACTTC. Amino acid sequence: CSARLEETQYF. J is TRBJ2-5 and V is TRBV20-1; D is ambiguous. In germline, CDR1 is DFQATT, CDR2 SNEGSKA (reference sequence). V gave up 2 bases and J gave up 5 bases, with 6 bases separating them. The CDR3 extends over 11 amino acids.

This clonotype has a handful of counts. The V call is TRBV10-3, the J call TRBJ2-5, with unresolved D. Looked up from germline, CDR1 is ENHRY and CDR2 is SYGVKD. The CDR3 contains 11 residues. V was pared by 10 bases and J by 2 bases, with 8 bases between. The DNA for the CDR3 is TGTGCCACGGGCCTTCAAGAGACCCAGTACTTC. This translates into CATGLQETQYF.

The genes are TRBV6-5 and TRBJ1-5; 7 bases fit TRBD1. The ends lost 2 bases at V and 3 bases at J; junction bases unmatched: 4. CDR1 is MNHEY and CDR2 is SVGAGI in the germline V gene. The length of the CDR3 is 15 residues. The CDR3 bases are TGTGCCAGCAGTTACCCGACAGGGTACAATCAGCCCCAGCATTTT. This encodes CASSYPTGYNQPQHF.

This chain joins TRBV20-1 and TRBJ2-7; 8 nucleotides agree with TRBD2. Germline CDR1 is DFQATT and CDR2 is SNEGSKA (reference sequence). V lost 6 bases to trimming and J lost 6 bases; unmatched junction nucleotides: 7. The CDR3 runs 12 residues. The CDR3 DNA sequence: TGCAGTGCAAGCGGGGGAGGCGGCGAGCAGTACTTC. This codes for CSASGGGGEQYF.

The CDR3 bases are TGTGCCAGCAGTTCACCCTCGGAACTCACGGGGGCTTTCTTT. It yields the protein CASSSPSELTGAFF. This chain links TRBV7-9 with TRBJ1-1, with D hard to call. CDR1 SEHNR and CDR2 FQNEAQ come from the germline V gene (reference sequence). The CDR3 consists of 14 residues. The ends were cut back, 6 bases at V and 11 bases at J, with 22 bases in the middle.

This clonotype was recorded many times. The J gene is TRBJ2-7, the V gene TRBV2; TRBD2 is a possible D gene (6 bases). CDR3 length: 14 residues. V lost 7 bases, J lost 5 bases, and 18 bases lay in between. Germline-derived CDR1 and CDR2 are SNHLY and FYNNEI. This CDR3 reads CASNGLRGKNEQYF. CDR3 DNA sequence: TGTGCCAGCAATGGCCTCCGGGGGAAAAACGAGCAGTACTTC.

This clonotype was seen ten or more times. The chain uses TRBV20-1 and TRBJ2-7; D unresolved. V was clipped by 1 base and J by 1 base, with 11 bases between them. Germline CDR1 and CDR2: DFQATT and SNEGSKA (reference sequence). The length of the CDR3 is 14 residues. The CDR3 loop reads CSARGYPRSYEQYF. Here the CDR3 DNA reads TGCAGTGCTAGAGGCTACCCTAGATCCTACGAGCAGTACTTC.

There are many counts of this clonotype. The J gene is TRBJ1-4, the V gene TRBV11-2; TRBD1 might be the D (5 bases). Germline V lookup: CDR1 SGHAT, CDR2 FQNNGV. V was cut by 1 base and J by 5 bases, with 11 bases left in between. The CDR3 consists of 15 residues. Here the CDR3 DNA reads TGTGCCAGCAGCTTAGGTCGGGGGTGGAATGAAAAACTGTTTTTT. This gives the protein CASSLGRGWNEKLFF. Full variable domain (rest looked up from reference TRBV11-2 and TRBJ1-4): EAGVAQSPRYKIIEKRQSVAFWCNPISGHATLYWYQQILGQGPKLLIQFQNNGVVDDSQLPKDRFSAERLKGVDSTLKIQPAKLEDSAVYLCASSLGRGWNEKLFFGSGTQLSVL.

The table lists this clonotype with a few counts. The chain links TRBV27 to TRBJ2-5, with a possible D match to TRBD1 (5 bases). The V gene lost 6 bases and the J gene lost 2 bases, with 16 bases spanning the gap. The length of the CDR3 is 15 residues. Germline V gene sequence: CDR1 MNHEY, CDR2 SMNVEV (reference sequence). CDR3 protein: CASRQAGARQETQYF. The CDR3 DNA reads as TGTGCCAGCAGGCAAGCTGGGGCCAGGCAAGAGACCCAGTACTTC.

In this sample, this clonotype turned up many times. The CDR3 protein is CASSEALRDAYNEQFF. The CDR3 nucleotides are TGTGCCAGCAGTGAAGCGCTTCGGGACGCGTACAATGAGCAGTTCTTC. V gene TRBV2 combines with J gene TRBJ2-1, with D perhaps being TRBD1 or TRBD2 (5 bases each). V lost 0 bases to trimming and J lost 4 bases, with 13 bases between them. The CDR3 runs to 16 residues. Looked up from germline, CDR1 is SNHLY and CDR2 is FYNNEI. Filled out from reference TRBV2 and TRBJ2-1, the complete variable domain reads EPEVTQTPSHQVTQMGQEVILRCVPISNHLYFYWYRQILGQKVEFLVSFYNNEISEKSEIFDDQFSVERPDGSNFTLKIRSTKLEDSAMYFCASSEALRDAYNEQFFGPGTRLTVL.